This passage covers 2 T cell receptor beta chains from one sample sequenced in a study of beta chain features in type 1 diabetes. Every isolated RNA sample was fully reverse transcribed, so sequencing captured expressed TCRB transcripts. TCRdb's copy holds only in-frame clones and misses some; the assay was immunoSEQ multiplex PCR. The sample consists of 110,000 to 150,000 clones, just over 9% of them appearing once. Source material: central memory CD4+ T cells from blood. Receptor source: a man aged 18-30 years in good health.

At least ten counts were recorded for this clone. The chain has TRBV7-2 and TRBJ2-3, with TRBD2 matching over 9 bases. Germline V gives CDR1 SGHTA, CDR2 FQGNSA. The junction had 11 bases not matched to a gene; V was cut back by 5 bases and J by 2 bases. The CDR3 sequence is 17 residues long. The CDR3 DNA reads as TGTGCCAGCAGCCCCTTCCGAGCGGGGGGCCTCACAGATACGCAGTATTTT. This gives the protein CASSPFRAGGLTDTQYF.

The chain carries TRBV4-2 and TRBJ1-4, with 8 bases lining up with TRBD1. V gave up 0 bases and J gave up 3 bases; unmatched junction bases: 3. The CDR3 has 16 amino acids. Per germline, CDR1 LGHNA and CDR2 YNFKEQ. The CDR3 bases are TGTGCCAGCAGCCAAGAAGGACAGGGAGCTAATGAAAAACTGTTTTTT. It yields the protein CASSQEGQGANEKLFF.